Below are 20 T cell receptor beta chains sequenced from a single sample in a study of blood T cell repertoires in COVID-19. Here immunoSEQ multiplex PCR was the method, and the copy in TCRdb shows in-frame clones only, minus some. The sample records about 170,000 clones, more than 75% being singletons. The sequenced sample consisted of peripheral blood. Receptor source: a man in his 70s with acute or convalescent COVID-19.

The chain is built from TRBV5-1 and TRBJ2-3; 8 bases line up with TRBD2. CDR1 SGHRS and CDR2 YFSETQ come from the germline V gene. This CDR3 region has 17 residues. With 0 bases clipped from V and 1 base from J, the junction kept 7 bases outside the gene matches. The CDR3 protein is CASSLEGSGSGTDTQYF. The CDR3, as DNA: TGCGCCAGCAGCTTGGAGGGAAGCGGGAGCGGCACAGATACGCAGTATTTT.

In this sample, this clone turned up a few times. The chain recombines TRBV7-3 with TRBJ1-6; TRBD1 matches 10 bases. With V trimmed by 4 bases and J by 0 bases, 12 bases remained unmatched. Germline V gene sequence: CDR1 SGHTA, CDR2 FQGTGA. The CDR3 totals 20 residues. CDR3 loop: CASSSDWTGGASSYNSPLHF. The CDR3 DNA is TGTGCCAGCAGCTCAGATTGGACAGGGGGAGCGAGCTCCTATAATTCACCCCTCCACTTT.

Here the CDR3 DNA reads TGCGCCAGCAGCCGGGCAATCGCTGGGGCCAACGTCCTGACTTTC. This sequence encodes CASSRAIAGANVLTF. J is TRBJ2-6 and V is TRBV4-3; D ambiguous. The ends were cut back, 4 bases at V and 2 bases at J, with 9 bases in the middle. Per germline, CDR1 LGHNA and CDR2 YSLEER. The CDR3 contains 15 residues.

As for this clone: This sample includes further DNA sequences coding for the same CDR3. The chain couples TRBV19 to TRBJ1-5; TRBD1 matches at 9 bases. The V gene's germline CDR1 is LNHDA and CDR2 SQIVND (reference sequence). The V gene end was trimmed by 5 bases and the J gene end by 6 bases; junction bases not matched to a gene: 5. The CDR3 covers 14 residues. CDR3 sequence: CASSPGQGSQPQHF. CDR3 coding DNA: TGTGCCAGTAGTCCCGGACAGGGGAGTCAGCCCCAGCATTTT.

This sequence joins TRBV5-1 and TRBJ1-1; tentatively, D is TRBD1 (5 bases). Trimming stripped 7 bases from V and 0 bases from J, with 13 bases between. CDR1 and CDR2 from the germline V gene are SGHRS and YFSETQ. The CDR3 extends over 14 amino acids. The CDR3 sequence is CASQQDSMNTEAFF. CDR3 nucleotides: TGCGCCAGCCAACAGGATTCAATGAACACTGAAGCTTTCTTT.

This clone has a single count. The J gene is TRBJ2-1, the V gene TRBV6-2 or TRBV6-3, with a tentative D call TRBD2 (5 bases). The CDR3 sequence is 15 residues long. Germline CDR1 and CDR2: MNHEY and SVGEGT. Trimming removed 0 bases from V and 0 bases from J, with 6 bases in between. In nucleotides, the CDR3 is TGTGCCAGCAGTTACTCTACTAGCTCCTACAATGAGCAGTTCTTC. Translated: CASSYSTSSYNEQFF.

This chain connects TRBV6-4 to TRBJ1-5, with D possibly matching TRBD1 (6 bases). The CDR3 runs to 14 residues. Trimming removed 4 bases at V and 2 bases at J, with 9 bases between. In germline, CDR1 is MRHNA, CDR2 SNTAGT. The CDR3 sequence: CASSVEGGNQPQHF. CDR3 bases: TGTGCCAGCAGTGTTGAGGGGGGCAATCAGCCCCAGCATTTT.

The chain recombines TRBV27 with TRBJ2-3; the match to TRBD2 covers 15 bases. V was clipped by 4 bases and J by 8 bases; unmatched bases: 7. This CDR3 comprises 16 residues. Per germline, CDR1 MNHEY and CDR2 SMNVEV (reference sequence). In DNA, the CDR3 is TGTGCCAGCAGTTATAAGGGACTAGCGGGAGGAAGTACGCAGTATTTT. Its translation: CASSYKGLAGGSTQYF.

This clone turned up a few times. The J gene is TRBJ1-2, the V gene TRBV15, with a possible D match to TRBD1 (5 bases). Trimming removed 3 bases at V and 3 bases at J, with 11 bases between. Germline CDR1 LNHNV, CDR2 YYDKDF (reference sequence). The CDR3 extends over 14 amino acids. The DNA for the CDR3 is TGTGCCACCAGCAGGGGGGGAGCGGACTATGGCTACACCTTC. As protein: CATSRGGADYGYTF.

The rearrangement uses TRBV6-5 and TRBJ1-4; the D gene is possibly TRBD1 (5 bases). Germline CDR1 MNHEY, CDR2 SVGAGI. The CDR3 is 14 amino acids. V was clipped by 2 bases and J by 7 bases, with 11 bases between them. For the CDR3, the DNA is TGTGCCAGCAGTTACGGGGGGAGTGGTGAAAAACTGTTTTTT. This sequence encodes CASSYGGSGEKLFF.

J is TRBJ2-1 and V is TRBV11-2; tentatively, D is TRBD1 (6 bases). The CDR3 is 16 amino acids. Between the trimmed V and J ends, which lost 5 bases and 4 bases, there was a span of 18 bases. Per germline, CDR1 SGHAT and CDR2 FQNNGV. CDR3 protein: CASSPRRQAPYNEQFF. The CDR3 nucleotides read TGTGCCAGCAGCCCCCGTCGACAGGCCCCTTACAATGAGCAGTTCTTC.

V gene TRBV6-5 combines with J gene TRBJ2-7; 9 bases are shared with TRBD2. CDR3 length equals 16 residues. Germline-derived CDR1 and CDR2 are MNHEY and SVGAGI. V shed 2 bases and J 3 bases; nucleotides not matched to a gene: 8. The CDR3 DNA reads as TGTGCCAGCAGTTACGGGCTAGCGGGACGGAGCTACGAGCAGTACTTC. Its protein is CASSYGLAGRSYEQYF.

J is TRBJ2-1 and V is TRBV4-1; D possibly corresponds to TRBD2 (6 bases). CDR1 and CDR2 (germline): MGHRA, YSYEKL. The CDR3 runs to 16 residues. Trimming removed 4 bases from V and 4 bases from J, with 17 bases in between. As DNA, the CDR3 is TGCGCCAGCAGCCGCCGATCACTAGCTTCTTACAATGAGCAGTTCTTC. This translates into CASSRRSLASYNEQFF.

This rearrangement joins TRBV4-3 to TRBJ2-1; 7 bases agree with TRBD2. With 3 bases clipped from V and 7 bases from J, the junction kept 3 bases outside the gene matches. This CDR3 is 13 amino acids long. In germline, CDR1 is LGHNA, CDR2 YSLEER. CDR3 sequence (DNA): TGCGCCAGCAGCCAGTCACTAGCGAATGAGCAGTTCTTC. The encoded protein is CASSQSLANEQFF.

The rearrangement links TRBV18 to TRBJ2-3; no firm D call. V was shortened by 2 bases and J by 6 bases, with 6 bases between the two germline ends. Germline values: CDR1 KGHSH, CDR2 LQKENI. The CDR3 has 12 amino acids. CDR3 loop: CASSPTRDTQYF. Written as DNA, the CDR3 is TGTGCCAGCTCACCAACCAGGGATACGCAGTATTTT. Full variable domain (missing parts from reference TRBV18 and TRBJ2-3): NAGVMQNPRHLVRRRGQEARLRCSPMKGHSHVYWYRQLPEEGLKFMVYLQKENIIDESGMPKERFSAEFPKEGPSILRIQQVVRGDSAAYFCASSPTRDTQYFGPGTRLTVL.

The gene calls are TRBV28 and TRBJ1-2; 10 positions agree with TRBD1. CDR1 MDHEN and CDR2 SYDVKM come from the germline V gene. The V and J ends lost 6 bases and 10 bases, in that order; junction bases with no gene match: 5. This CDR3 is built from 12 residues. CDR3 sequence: CASRGDRGDYTF. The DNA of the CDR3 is TGTGCCAGCAGGGGGGACAGGGGTGACTACACCTTC.

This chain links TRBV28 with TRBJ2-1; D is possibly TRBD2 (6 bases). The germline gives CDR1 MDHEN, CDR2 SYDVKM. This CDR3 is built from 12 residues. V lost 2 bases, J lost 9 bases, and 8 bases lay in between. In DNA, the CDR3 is TGTGCCAGCAGTTTACACGGGAGTGAGCAGTTCTTC. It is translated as CASSLHGSEQFF.

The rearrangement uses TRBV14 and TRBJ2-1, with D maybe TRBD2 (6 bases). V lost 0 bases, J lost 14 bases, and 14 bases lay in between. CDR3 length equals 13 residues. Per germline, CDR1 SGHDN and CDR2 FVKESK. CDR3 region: CASSQDGGGEEFF. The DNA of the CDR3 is TGTGCCAGCAGCCAAGATGGCGGTGGGGAGGAGTTCTTC. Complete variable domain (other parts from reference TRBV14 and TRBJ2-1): EAGVTQFPSHSVIEKGQTVTLRCDPISGHDNLYWYRRVMGKEIKFLLHFVKESKQDESGMPNNRFLAERTGGTYSTLKVQPAELEDSGVYFCASSQDGGGEEFFGPGTRLTVL.

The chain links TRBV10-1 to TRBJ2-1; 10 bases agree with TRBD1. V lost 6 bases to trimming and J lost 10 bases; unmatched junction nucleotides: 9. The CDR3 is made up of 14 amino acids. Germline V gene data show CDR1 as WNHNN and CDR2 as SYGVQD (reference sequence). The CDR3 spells CASSKTGGGKEQFF. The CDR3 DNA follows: TGCGCCAGCAGCAAGACAGGGGGCGGGAAGGAGCAGTTCTTC.

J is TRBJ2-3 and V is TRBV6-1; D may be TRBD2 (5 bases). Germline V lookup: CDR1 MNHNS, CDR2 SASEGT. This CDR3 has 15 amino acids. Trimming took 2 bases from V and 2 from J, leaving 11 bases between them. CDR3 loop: CASSEWRSSTDTQYF. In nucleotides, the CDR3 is TGTGCCAGCAGTGAATGGAGGTCATCCACAGATACGCAGTATTTT.